A selection of T cell receptor beta chains follows, all from one sample in a study of vaccination effects on CD4 cells after COVID-19. Libraries were prepared by immunoSEQ multiplex PCR; TCRdb keeps only in-frame clonotypes and omits some of them. The sample yields tens of thousands of clones, 70% to 85% seen once. No antigen has been assigned to these receptors. This specimen was CD4+ T cells from PBMCs cultured with HCoV-229E spike peptides, taken after COVID-19 vaccination. Source of these receptors: a human donor who received a COVID-19 vaccine. Both conserved end residues are part of each CDR3. The D gene is left open where the match is weak. Not every row has a clone size; where given, it reads once, few, many or a size class.

D,size,J,V,DNA,CDR3
-,few,TRBJ1-5,TRBV11-2,TGTGCCAGCAGCTCTACAGGGACGCAGCCCCAGCATTTT,CASSSTGTQPQHF
-,-,TRBJ2-5,TRBV2,TGTGCCAGCACCGTAACGGCAGGGAGGGAGACCCAGTACTTC,CASTVTAGRETQYF
TRBD1,-,TRBJ2-3,TRBV19,TGTGCCAGTAGGGGTCGCGGACAGGGGGTCACAGATACGCAGTATTTT,CASRGRGQGVTDTQYF
TRBD1,few,TRBJ2-5,TRBV10-3,TGTGCCATCAGGGACAGGGAAGAGACCCAGTACTTC,CAIRDREETQYF
-,-,TRBJ2-2,TRBV24-1,TGTGCCACCTCTCCGACAGTCGCGAACACCGGGGAGCTGTTTTTT,CATSPTVANTGELFF
-,-,TRBJ1-5,TRBV4-1,TGCGCCAGCAGCCCAGCGGGCGGGAATCAGCCCCAGCATTTT,CASSPAGGNQPQHF
-,-,TRBJ2-5,TRBV7-2,TGTGCCAGCAGCTTAGCGCAGGAGACCCAGTACTTC,CASSLAQETQYF
-,-,TRBJ1-6,TRBV7-2,TGTGCCAGCAGCTTAGATTGGGGGAAGGATTCACCCCTCCACTTT,CASSLDWGKDSPLHF
-,-,TRBJ2-6,TRBV4-1,TGCGCCAGCAGCCAAGATCCAGGGGCGGGGGCCAACGTCCTGACTTTC,CASSQDPGAGANVLTF
-,few,TRBJ1-1,TRBV5-4,TGTGCCAGCAGCTTCATGGGCGGGGGGCTTCTAGCTGAAGCTTTCTTT,CASSFMGGGLLAEAFF
-,-,TRBJ2-2,TRBV18,TGTGCCAGCTCACCTGGAGTCCGAGGCGGGGAGCTGTTTTTT,CASSPGVRGGELFF
TRBD2,-,TRBJ2-5,TRBV27,TGTGCCAGCAGTTCGGGACTAGCGGGGGGGCAGGAGACCCAGTACTTC,CASSSGLAGGQETQYF
TRBD1,-,TRBJ2-5,TRBV3-1/TRBV3-2,TGTGCCAGCAGCCCCGGACAGGGAGGTTCGGAGACCCAGTACTTC,CASSPGQGGSETQYF
TRBD1,-,TRBJ2-2,TRBV5-1,TGCGCCAGCAGCACCCGGACAGGGTTCGCTTTTAACACCGGGGAGCTGTTTTTT,CASSTRTGFAFNTGELFF
-,-,TRBJ1-1,TRBV5-1,TGCGCCAGCAGCATTGGGACATTGGGAGGAAACACTGAAGCTTTCTTT,CASSIGTLGGNTEAFF
-,-,TRBJ1-1,TRBV10-3,TGTGCCATCAGTGGACAACAGGGCACTGAAGCTTTCTTT,CAISGQQGTEAFF
-,-,TRBJ1-1,TRBV6-1,TGTGCCAGCAGTGAGTTAGGGGGTAACACTGAAGCTTTCTTT,CASSELGGNTEAFF
-,-,TRBJ1-1,TRBV18,TGTGCCAGCTCACCTACAGCTAACACTGAAGCTTTCTTT,CASSPTANTEAFF
TRBD1,few,TRBJ1-2,TRBV18,TGTGCCAGCTCACAGGGACAGGGTCCGTACTATGGCTACACCTTC,CASSQGQGPYYGYTF
-,-,TRBJ2-6,TRBV6-5,TGTGCCAGCAAAGGGTTTGGGGCCAACGTCCTGACTTTC,CASKGFGANVLTF
-,-,TRBJ1-2,TRBV29-1,TGCAGCGTTGAAATCCCCAATGACAGATATGGCTACACCTTC,CSVEIPNDRYGYTF
TRBD2,-,TRBJ2-2,TRBV5-1,TGCGCCAGCAGCTTGTTAGCGGGGGGGAGTGCGAACACCGGGGAGCTGTTTTTT,CASSLLAGGSANTGELFF
-,few,TRBJ2-1,TRBV5-1,TGCGCCAGCAGCCTACGGCGGGATAGCTCCTACAATGAGCAGTTCTTC,CASSLRRDSSYNEQFF
-,-,TRBJ2-1,TRBV2,TGTGCCAGCAGTGAAGGAGGGCAGAAAGCGTTCTTC,CASSEGGQKAFF
-,-,TRBJ1-5,TRBV6-5,TGTGCCAGCAGTTACTCTTGGGGGAACGGACAGCCCCAGCATTTT,CASSYSWGNGQPQHF
TRBD1,-,TRBJ1-2,TRBV7-2,TGTGCCAGCAGCTCCGCTGGACAGGGGAGTACGTCGTATGGCTACACCTTC,CASSSAGQGSTSYGYTF
-,-,TRBJ1-2,TRBV11-2,TGTGCCAGCAGCAACTTGGGCATAAACTATGGCTACACCTTC,CASSNLGINYGYTF
-,-,TRBJ1-2,TRBV12-3/TRBV12-4,TGTGCCAGCAGCCGACAGATCTATGGCTACACCTTC,CASSRQIYGYTF
-,-,TRBJ1-2,TRBV25-1,TGTGCCAGCAGTGAACTGAACTATGGCTACACCTTC,CASSELNYGYTF
TRBD1,-,TRBJ1-5,TRBV3-1/TRBV3-2,TGTGCCAGCAGCCAAGATTGCAGTCCAGGACAGGGGTTGATAAGCAATCAGCCCCAGCATTTT,CASSQDCSPGQGLISNQPQHF
-,-,TRBJ1-5,TRBV28,TGTGCCAGCAGTTTAGATGACGCAACTCCATGGGGCAATCAGCCCCAGCATTTT,CASSLDDATPWGNQPQHF
-,-,TRBJ1-3,TRBV24-1,TGTGCCACCAGTGACCCCCGGGGCTCTGGAAACACCATATATTTT,CATSDPRGSGNTIYF
-,-,TRBJ2-2,TRBV24-1,TGTGCCACCAGTGATTTACCTACAGGACCGAACACCGGGGAGCTGTTTTTT,CATSDLPTGPNTGELFF
TRBD1,-,TRBJ1-3,TRBV7-2,TGTGCCAGCAGCTTAGCTGGGACAGGCTTGAACTCTGGAAACACCATATATTTT,CASSLAGTGLNSGNTIYF
-,-,TRBJ1-2,TRBV21-1,TGTGCCAGCAGAGAACAGGGGGCGGGTGGCTACACCTTC,CASREQGAGGYTF
-,-,TRBJ1-5,TRBV28,TGTGCCAGCAGTTCCCCGTGGGCGATCAATCAGCCCCAGCATTTT,CASSSPWAINQPQHF
-,-,TRBJ1-6,TRBV27,TGTGCCCAGGGAATAGGTTCACCCCTCCACTTT,CAQGIGSPLHF
TRBD2,-,TRBJ2-2,TRBV4-1,TGCGCCAGCAGCCAACTAGCGGGGTACACCGGGGAGCTGTTTTTT,CASSQLAGYTGELFF
-,few,TRBJ1-5,TRBV24-1,TGTGCCACCAGTGCCAAGACAACTGGAGGTCAGCCCCAGCATTTT,CATSAKTTGGQPQHF
TRBD1,-,TRBJ1-2,TRBV14,TGTGCCAGCAGCCGGAATTTACGGGACAGCCTCTATGGCTACACCTTC,CASSRNLRDSLYGYTF